Below are 18 T cell receptor beta chains sequenced from a single sample in a study of control samples from healthy donors and cancer patients. The method was immunoSEQ multiplex PCR; TCRdb's version includes in-frame clones alone and lacks a portion of them. The sample includes around 90,000 clones, approximately 89% of them seen just once. The specimen was blood. These receptors all come from a man younger than 40 in good health.

The chain recombines TRBV28 with TRBJ1-2; TRBD1 aligns across 7 bases. Trimming at V came to 6 bases and at J to 3 bases, leaving 13 bases not matched to a gene. Germline V gene data show CDR1 as MDHEN and CDR2 as SYDVKM. The CDR3 has 16 residues. The CDR3 protein is CASSRFGGGKDYGYTF. DNA for the CDR3: TGTGCCAGCAGCCGATTTGGAGGGGGCAAAGACTATGGCTACACCTTC.

The chain employs TRBV20-1 and TRBJ2-3, with D unresolved. Looked up from germline, CDR1 is DFQATT and CDR2 is SNEGSKA (reference sequence). V lost 3 bases and J 0 bases, leaving 10 bases between the germline ends. The CDR3 is 14 amino acids. CDR3 sequence reads: CSASALSSTDTQYF. The CDR3 DNA follows: TGCAGTGCTAGTGCGCTTTCTAGCACAGATACGCAGTATTTT.

This sequence joins TRBV5-4 and TRBJ2-5; D unclear. Trimming shortened V by 0 bases and J by 2 bases, and 8 bases separated the two germline ends. The CDR3 is 14 amino acids. Germline V gene data show CDR1 as SGHNT and CDR2 as YYREEE (reference sequence). This CDR3 reads CASSLVQTQETQYF. CDR3 DNA sequence: TGTGCCAGCAGCTTGGTGCAGACTCAAGAGACCCAGTACTTC.

The chain uses TRBV7-9 and TRBJ2-3; a weak D match, TRBD2 (5 bases). V lost 5 bases and J lost 4, with 13 bases in between. This CDR3 contains 14 residues. Per germline, CDR1 SEHNR and CDR2 FQNEAQ (reference sequence). CDR3 DNA sequence: TGTGCCAGCAGCGAAGGGAGTCGCCCAGATACGCAGTATTTT. Its protein is CASSEGSRPDTQYF.

V and J are TRBV5-6 and TRBJ2-1, with D possibly being TRBD1 or TRBD2 (6 bases each). The V and J ends lost 2 bases and 5 bases respectively, with 8 bases between them. This CDR3 has 13 amino acids. Germline V CDR1 and CDR2: SGHDT, YYEEEE. CDR3 in amino acids: CASSFRGHNEQFF. CDR3 bases: TGTGCCAGCAGCTTCCGGGGGCACAATGAGCAGTTCTTC.

This chain joins TRBV18 and TRBJ2-3; D is perhaps TRBD2 (6 bases). This CDR3 has 15 amino acids. The V gene's germline CDR1 is KGHSH and CDR2 LQKENI. V was clipped by 0 bases and J by 1 base, with 8 bases between them. As DNA, the CDR3 is TGTGCCAGCTCACCACCGGGACTCGGCACAGATACGCAGTATTTT. This translates into CASSPPGLGTDTQYF.

The chain combines TRBV5-4 with TRBJ1-4; 7 bases align to TRBD1. The CDR3 spans 14 residues. Germline V CDR1 and CDR2: SGHNT, YYREEE (reference sequence). Germline trimming cut 0 bases from V and 8 bases from J; bases unmatched to any gene: 4. Here the CDR3 reads CASSLGQGGEKLFF. The CDR3 nucleotides are TGTGCCAGCAGCTTGGGCCAGGGGGGCGAAAAACTGTTTTTT.

The V gene is TRBV2, the J gene TRBJ1-1; possible D gene TRBD1, 6 bases. Looked up from germline, CDR1 is SNHLY and CDR2 is FYNNEI. The CDR3 is 13 amino acids. The V and J ends lost 6 bases and 2 bases respectively, with 10 bases between them. The CDR3 sequence: CASREQGNTEAFF. CDR3 nucleotide sequence: TGTGCCAGCAGGGAACAGGGAAACACTGAAGCTTTCTTT.

This clone was seen a single time. The rearrangement links TRBV14 to TRBJ2-7, with 14 bases fitting TRBD2. CDR3 length equals 14 residues. Germline loops: CDR1 SGHDN, CDR2 FVKESK. Trimming cost V 4 bases and J 6 bases; bases outside gene matches: 2. As DNA, the CDR3 is TGTGCCAGCAGCCGACTAGCGGGGGGGGTCGAGCAGTACGTC. Residues: CASSRLAGGVEQYV.

The chain is built from TRBV5-5 and TRBJ1-1; no clear D. The germline V gene has CDR1 SGHKS and CDR2 YYEKEE (reference sequence). This CDR3 is 14 amino acids long. V was clipped by 4 bases and J by 4 bases, with 14 bases between them. The CDR3 DNA is TGTGCCAGCAGCATCTCGTCGGGTAGCACTGAAGCTTTCTTT. It encodes CASSISSGSTEAFF.

The rearrangement joins TRBV27 to TRBJ2-2; D gene ambiguous. Trimming took off 6 bases at V and 2 bases at J, with 4 bases between the two ends. Germline values: CDR1 MNHEY, CDR2 SMNVEV (reference sequence). The CDR3 totals 12 residues. CDR3 sequence reads: CASRQNTGELFF. CDR3 sequence (DNA): TGTGCCAGCAGACAAAACACCGGGGAGCTGTTTTTT.

This clone appeared once. This chain connects TRBV4-2 to TRBJ1-1, with 7 bases that match TRBD1. Per germline, CDR1 LGHNA and CDR2 YNFKEQ. V lost 1 base to trimming and J lost 6 bases; unmatched junction nucleotides: 5. The CDR3 extends over 14 amino acids. This CDR3 is CASSQARQGAEAFF. The DNA for the CDR3 is TGTGCCAGCAGCCAAGCGCGACAGGGCGCTGAAGCTTTCTTT.

This clone was counted a few times. The genes are TRBV30 and TRBJ2-2; 9 bases match TRBD2. V shed 0 bases, J shed 7 bases, and the junction held 9 bases outside the gene matches. Germline V gene sequence: CDR1 GTSNPN, CDR2 SVGIG (reference sequence). The CDR3 is 16 residues long. In DNA form, the CDR3 reads TGTGCCTGGAGTGTACTGGCTAGCGGGGCCCTCGGGGAGCTGTTTTTT. This encodes CAWSVLASGALGELFF. Full variable domain (outside the CDR3, taken from reference TRBV30 and TRBJ2-2): SQTIHQWPATLVQPVGSPLSLECTVEGTSNPNLYWYRQAAGRGLQLLFYSVGIGQISSEVPQNLSASRPQDRQFILSSKKLLLSDSGFYLCAWSVLASGALGELFFGEGSRLTVL.

This sequence joins TRBV5-1 and TRBJ1-3, with 7 bases aligning to TRBD1. The CDR3 is made up of 15 amino acids. J was trimmed by 4 bases and V by 4 bases; bases with no gene match: 8. CDR1 is SGHRS, CDR2 YFSETQ, per germline. The CDR3 DNA reads as TGCGCCAGCAGCGTGGACGGGACAGCCGGAAACACCATATATTTT. It yields the protein CASSVDGTAGNTIYF. The full variable domain, rest sourced from reference TRBV5-1 and TRBJ1-3, is KAGVTQTPRYLIKTRGQQVTLSCSPISGHRSVSWYQQTPGQGLQFLFEYFSETQRNKGNFPGRFSGRQFSNSRSEMNVSTLELGDSALYLCASSVDGTAGNTIYFGEGSWLTVV.

The chain carries TRBV2 and TRBJ1-5; D might be TRBD1 (5 bases). With 6 bases removed from V and 2 bases from J, the gap between germline ends came to 8 bases. The CDR3 is 13 amino acids. CDR1 is SNHLY and CDR2 is FYNNEI in the germline V gene. The CDR3 region is CASRGTGNQPQHF. The CDR3 region has the DNA TGTGCCAGCAGAGGGACGGGCAATCAGCCCCAGCATTTT. The whole variable domain, remainder taken from reference TRBV2 and TRBJ1-5, is EPEVTQTPSHQVTQMGQEVILRCVPISNHLYFYWYRQILGQKVEFLVSFYNNEISEKSEIFDDQFSVERPDGSNFTLKIRSTKLEDSAMYFCASRGTGNQPQHFGDGTRLSIL.

V is TRBV28 and J is TRBJ2-7, with 7 bases matching TRBD1. The CDR3 is made up of 14 amino acids. V trimming: 5 bases; J trimming: 7 bases; junction bases outside the gene matches: 11. Germline CDR1 reads MDHEN; CDR2 reads SYDVKM. The CDR3 here is CASSTRQGRREQYF. Written as DNA, the CDR3 is TGTGCCAGCAGTACTCGACAGGGTAGGCGGGAGCAGTACTTC.

This clone was seen only once. V and J are TRBV7-8 and TRBJ2-1; TRBD2 agrees at 16 bases. Trimming at V came to 5 bases and at J to 6 bases, leaving 10 bases not matched to a gene. Per germline, CDR1 SGHVS and CDR2 FQNEAQ. The CDR3 runs to 18 residues. The DNA of the CDR3 is TGTGCCAGCAGCAAGGGACTAGCGGGGGGGGCCCCCAGCAATGAGCAGTTCTTC. It specifies CASSKGLAGGAPSNEQFF. Drawing the rest from reference TRBV7-8 and TRBJ2-1, the complete variable domain is GAGVSQSPRYKVAKRGQDVALRCDPISGHVSLFWYQQALGQGPEFLTYFQNEAQLDKSGLPSDRFFAERPEGSVSTLKIQRTQQEDSAVYLCASSKGLAGGAPSNEQFFGPGTRLTVL.

The chain combines TRBV2 with TRBJ2-2; TRBD2 matches 14 bases. Per germline, CDR1 SNHLY and CDR2 FYNNEI. Trimming took 8 bases from V and 7 from J; bases not matched to a gene: 9. The CDR3 length is 16 residues. The DNA of the CDR3 is TGTGCCAGCGGCCGACTAGCGGGGGGGCAGGGCGGGGAGCTGTTTTTT. Its protein is CASGRLAGGQGGELFF.